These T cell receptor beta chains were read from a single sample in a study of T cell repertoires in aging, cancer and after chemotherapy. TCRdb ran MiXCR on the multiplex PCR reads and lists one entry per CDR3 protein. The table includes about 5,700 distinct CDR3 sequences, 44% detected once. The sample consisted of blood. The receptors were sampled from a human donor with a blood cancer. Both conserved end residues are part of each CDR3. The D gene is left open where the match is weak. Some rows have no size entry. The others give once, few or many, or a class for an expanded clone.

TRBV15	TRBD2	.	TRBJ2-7	CATSRESSGTSSYEQYF	TGTGCCACCAGCAGAGAATCGAGCGGGACGAGCTCCTACGAGCAGTACTTC
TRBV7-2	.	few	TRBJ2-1	CASSYSVNNEQFF	TGTGCCAGCAGCTATAGCGTAAACAATGAGCAGTTCTTC
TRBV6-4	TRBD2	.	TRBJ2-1	CASSETSGRINEQFF	TGTGCCAGCAGTGAGACTAGCGGGAGGATCAATGAGCAGTTCTTC
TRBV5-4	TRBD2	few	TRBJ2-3	CASTSGGDYTDTQYF	TGTGCCAGCACCAGCGGGGGGGACTACACAGATACGCAGTATTTT
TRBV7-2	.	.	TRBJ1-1	CASSLKGKGTEAFF	TGTGCCAGCAGCTTAAAAGGGAAGGGCACTGAAGCTTTCTTT
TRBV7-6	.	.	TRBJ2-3	CASIPSLALDTQYF	TGTGCCAGCATCCCATCACTAGCTTTAGATACGCAGTATTTT
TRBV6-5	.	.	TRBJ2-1	CASSYRQFNEQFF	TGTGCCAGCAGTTACCGACAGTTCAATGAGCAGTTCTTC
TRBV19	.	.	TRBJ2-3	CASSIGGGPDTQYF	TGTGCCAGTAGTATCGGGGGAGGACCAGATACGCAGTATTTT
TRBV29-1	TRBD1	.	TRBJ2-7	CSVGGGQGGAYKQYF	TGCAGCGTTGGTGGTGGACAGGGCGGCGCCTACAAGCAGTACTTC
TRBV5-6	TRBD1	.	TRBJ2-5	CASSLADRGLVGETQYF	TGCGCCAGCAGCTTGGCCGACAGGGGGCTGGTCGGAGAGACCCAGTACTTC
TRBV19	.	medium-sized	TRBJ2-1	CASRNRGGGEQFF	TGTGCCAGTAGGAACAGGGGAGGAGGCGAGCAGTTCTTC
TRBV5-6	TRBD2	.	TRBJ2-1	CASSTSGRTPSLGEQFF	TGTGCCAGCAGCACCAGCGGGAGGACCCCCTCTTTAGGAGAGCAGTTCTTC
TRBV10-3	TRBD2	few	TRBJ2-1	CATHDSGSSYNEQFF	TGTGCCACCCATGATAGCGGGAGCTCCTACAATGAGCAGTTCTTC
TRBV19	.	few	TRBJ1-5	CASSISLNQPQHF	TGTGCCAGTAGTATATCATTGAATCAGCCCCAGCATTTT
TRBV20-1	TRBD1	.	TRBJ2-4	CSARDLGPLTGLHIQYF	TGCAGTGCTAGAGATTTGGGCCCGCTGACAGGGTTACACATTCAGTACTTC
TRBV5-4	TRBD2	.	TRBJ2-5	CASSPASQRGGRETQYF	TGTGCCAGCAGCCCCGCCTCTCAGCGGGGGGGCCGGGAGACCCAGTACTTC
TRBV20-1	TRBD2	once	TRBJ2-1	CSARDLSGRSPYNEQFF	TGCAGTGCTAGAGATTTAAGCGGGAGGTCGCCCTACAATGAGCAGTTCTTC
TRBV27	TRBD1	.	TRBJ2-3	CASSLQGATDTQYF	TGTGCCAGCAGTTTACAGGGGGCAACAGATACGCAGTATTTT
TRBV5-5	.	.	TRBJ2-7	CASSLGYNNYEQYF	TGTGCCAGCAGCTTAGGATACAATAACTACGAGCAGTACTTC
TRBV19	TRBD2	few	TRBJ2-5	CASSSPASGGQTQYF	TGTGCCAGTAGTTCCCCGGCTAGCGGGGGCCAGACCCAGTACTTC
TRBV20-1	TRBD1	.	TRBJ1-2	CSARDSGQPTRGYTF	TGCAGTGCTAGAGATTCGGGACAGCCTACCCGGGGCTACACCTTC
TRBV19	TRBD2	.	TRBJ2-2	CASNKAGGSTGELFF	TGTGCCAGTAACAAAGCGGGGGGGTCCACCGGGGAGCTGTTTTTT